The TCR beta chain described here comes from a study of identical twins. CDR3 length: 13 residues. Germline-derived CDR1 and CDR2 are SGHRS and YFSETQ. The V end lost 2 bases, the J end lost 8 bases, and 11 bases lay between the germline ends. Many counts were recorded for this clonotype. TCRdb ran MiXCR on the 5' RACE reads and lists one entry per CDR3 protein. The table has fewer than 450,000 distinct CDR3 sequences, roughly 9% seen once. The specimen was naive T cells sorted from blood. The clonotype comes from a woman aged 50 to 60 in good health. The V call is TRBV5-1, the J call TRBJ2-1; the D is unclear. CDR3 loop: CASSFLFNDEQFF. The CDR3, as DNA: TGCGCCAGCAGCTTTCTGTTCAACGATGAGCAGTTCTTC. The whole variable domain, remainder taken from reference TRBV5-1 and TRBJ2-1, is KAGVTQTPRYLIKTRGQQVTLSCSPISGHRSVSWYQQTPGQGLQFLFEYFSETQRNKGNFPGRFSGRQFSNSRSEMNVSTLELGDSALYLCASSFLFNDEQFFGPGTRLTVL.